This T cell receptor beta chain is from a study of monozygotic twins with cystic fibrosis. Study-level background: With around 14 PCR cycles, barcoded libraries came from 3 to 3.5 micrograms of fragmented DNA. Study outcomes and limitations: Nucleotide-identical clonotype sharing was significantly higher within monozygotic CF twin pairs than between unrelated CF individuals. V usage most resembled the co-twin in 13 of 16 pairs.

As regards this clone: The antigen remains unidentified.

The germline V gene encodes CDR1 SNHLY and CDR2 FYNNEI. The V end lost 6 bases, the J end lost 4 bases, and 9 bases lay between the germline ends. The CDR3 runs 12 residues. Only in-frame clones appear in the TCRdb table, and some are missing; sequencing was by immunoSEQ multiplex PCR. The sample yields over 15,000 clones, 95% to 98% seen once. This clonotype was obtained from a woman aged 25 to 45 with cystic fibrosis. Sequenced: blood. The chain recombines TRBV2 with TRBJ2-5; D uncertain. The CDR3 DNA sequence: TGTGCCAGCAGCCGGGCCGCAGAGACCCAGTACTTC. Translating gives CASSRAAETQYF. The full variable domain, completed using reference TRBV2 and TRBJ2-5, is EPEVTQTPSHQVTQMGQEVILRCVPISNHLYFYWYRQILGQKVEFLVSFYNNEISEKSEIFDDQFSVERPDGSNFTLKIRSTKLEDSAMYFCASSRAAETQYFGPGTRLLVL.